The 28 T cell receptor beta chains in this list originate from one sample, sequenced in a study of T cell clonality in common variable immunodeficiency. Study results and caveats: Reportedly, TCR beta sequences from common variable immunodeficiency showed fewer deletions and N-nucleotide insertions.

Generated by immunoSEQ multiplex PCR, the TCRdb table keeps only in-frame clones and is missing some. Singletons are absent from the sample, which has approximately 29,000 clones. For these receptors, no antigen is known. Sequencing used peripheral blood mononuclear cells. The receptors come from a human donor with common variable immunodeficiency.

Regarding this clone: Coverage ceases 3 residues before the CDR3 finishes, and the germline J gene fills in the end. The chain links TRBV6-1 to TRBJ1-6; 11 nucleotides agree with TRBD1. The germline CDR1 and CDR2 sequences are MNHNS and SASEGT. This CDR3 is built from 15 residues. The V and J ends lost 3 bases and 9 bases, in that order; junction bases with no gene match: 4. The covered CDR3 bases are TGTGCCAGCAGTGATGAGGGACAGGGGGTTTCACCC. It codes for CASSDEGQGVSP. Given in full, the CDR3 is CASSDEGQGVSPLHF.

This clone was counted many times. CDR3: CASSPDRVNNEQFF. The sequenced CDR3 bases are TGTGCCAGCAGTCCTGACAGGGTAAACAATGAG. This sequence joins TRBV6-4 and TRBJ2-1, with TRBD1 matching 7 bases. From the germline J gene comes the end of the CDR3, since the read stops 3 residues before it. The V gene end was trimmed by 5 bases and the J gene end by 5 bases; junction bases not matched to a gene: 6. Germline V gene lookup returns CDR1 MRHNA and CDR2 SNTAGT. The CDR3 is made up of 14 amino acids.

This clone showed up just a few times. Read data end 3 residues before the CDR3 end; the end is taken from the germline J gene. The J gene is TRBJ2-7, the V gene TRBV19; TRBD1 aligns across 8 bases. This CDR3 has 15 amino acids. V gave up 6 bases and J gave up 5 bases; unmatched junction bases: 12. The V gene's germline CDR1 is LNHDA and CDR2 SQIVND (reference sequence). CDR3 DNA (partial): TGTGCCAGTAGAGAACGCGGACAGGGATCGAACGAG. This translates into CASRERGQGSNE. The full CDR3 is CASRERGQGSNEQYF.

This clone turned up a few times. The read gets to within 3 residues of the CDR3 end, and the germline J gene fills in the rest. The chain uses TRBV5-1 and TRBJ1-2; the D is unclear. Trimming pared 0 bases from V and 4 bases from J, leaving 7 bases between. The CDR3 contains 13 residues. Germline-derived CDR1 and CDR2 are SGHRS and YFSETQ. The CDR3 DNA, read in part, is TGCGCCAGCAGCTTGGACAGATTCTATGGC. Its protein is CASSLDRFYG. In full, the CDR3 is CASSLDRFYGYTF.

This clone came up a few times. Coverage ceases 3 residues before the CDR3 finishes, and the germline J gene fills in the end. The V gene is TRBV13, the J gene TRBJ2-6; 13 bases line up with TRBD2. The CDR3 consists of 17 residues. Germline lookup yields CDR1 PRHDT and CDR2 FYEKMQ (reference sequence). After removal of 5 bases from V and 4 bases from J, the junction contained 5 bases not matched to a gene. The CDR3 sequence: CASSPRTSGSGANVLTF. CDR3 DNA (partial): TGTGCCAGCAGCCCCAGGACTAGCGGGAGCGGGGCCAACGTC.

This clone was detected ten times or more. The read terminates 3 residues before the CDR3 end, so the remaining end is supplied by the germline J gene. The chain carries TRBV7-8 and TRBJ1-1; the D is unclear. Germline-derived CDR1 and CDR2 are SGHVS and FQNEAQ. The ends were cut back, 0 bases at V and 3 bases at J, with 8 bases in the middle. The CDR3 runs 14 residues. CDR3 sequence reads: CASSLAPGYTEAFF. CDR3 bases read: TGTGCCAGCAGCTTAGCGCCGGGGTACACTGAA.

As to this clone: The CDR3 goes on 3 residues after the read ends, and that part is filled in from the germline J gene. The gene calls are TRBV11-1 and TRBJ2-1, with D possibly TRBD1 on 5 matching bases. V lost 4 bases and J lost 7, with 17 bases in between. Germline values: CDR1 SGHAT, CDR2 FQDESV (reference sequence). This CDR3 is 15 amino acids long. Here the CDR3 reads CASSSSRGRVNEQFF. Partial CDR3 DNA: TGTGCCAGCAGCTCGTCTAGGGGCAGGGTGAATGAG.

This clone was seen more than once but under ten times. The sequenced fragment ends 3 residues before the CDR3 boundary, so the rest is inferred from the germline J gene. The rearrangement links TRBV18 to TRBJ1-6; 7 positions match TRBD1. This CDR3 has 15 amino acids. CDR1 is KGHSH, CDR2 LQKENI, per germline. V dropped 3 bases and J dropped 5; count of bases not matched to a gene: 4. The CDR3 is CASSPGQPDNSPLHF. Partial CDR3 DNA: TGTGCCAGCTCACCGGGACAGCCCGATAATTCACCC.

This clone occurred a few times. The read terminates 3 residues before the CDR3 end, so the remaining end is supplied by the germline J gene. The gene calls are TRBV30 and TRBJ1-4, with TRBD1 identical over 9 bases. CDR3 length: 15 amino acids. The J segment lost 8 bases and the V segment lost 3 bases, leaving 10 bases of the junction unmatched. CDR1 is GTSNPN, CDR2 SVGIG, per germline (reference sequence). CDR3 loop: CAWSLWDRVGEKLFF. The covered CDR3 bases are TGTGCCTGGAGCCTTTGGGACAGGGTGGGGGAAAAA. Using reference TRBV30 and TRBJ1-4 for the parts outside the CDR3, the full variable domain is SQTIHQWPATLVQPVGSPLSLECTVEGTSNPNLYWYRQAAGRGLQLLFYSVGIGQISSEVPQNLSASRPQDRQFILSSKKLLLSDSGFYLCAWSLWDRVGEKLFFGSGTQLSVL.

There are many counts of this clone. Read sequence stops 3 residues before the CDR3 end, and the germline J gene provides the missing end. This chain connects TRBV20-1 to TRBJ1-2; 11 bases line up with TRBD1. With V trimmed by 6 bases and J by 6 bases, 3 bases remained unmatched. CDR3 length equals 12 residues. Germline CDR1 and CDR2: DFQATT and SNEGSKA (reference sequence). The CDR3 is CSAGTGGDGYTF. The covered CDR3 bases are TGCAGTGCCGGGACAGGGGGTGATGGC.

Worth noting for this clone: The CDR3 goes on 3 residues after the read ends, and that part is filled in from the germline J gene. The V and J genes are TRBV19 and TRBJ2-4, with D possibly being TRBD2 (6 bases). From germline, CDR1 is LNHDA and CDR2 SQIVND (reference sequence). V lost 1 base and J lost 0, with 10 bases in between. The CDR3 spans 16 residues. CDR3 sequence: CASSIASGLAKNIQYF. The CDR3 bases that were read are TGTGCCAGTAGTATAGCCAGCGGGCTAGCCAAAAACATT.

This clone has just a few counts. The read terminates 3 residues ahead of where the CDR3 ends, so the germline J gene completes it. The same CDR3 can be traced to other DNA sequences in this sample. The V and J genes are TRBV19 and TRBJ1-2; D gene unclear. The V end was cut by 4 bases, the J end by 2 bases, with 8 bases between. CDR1 and CDR2 from the germline V gene are LNHDA and SQIVND (reference sequence). This CDR3 is 13 amino acids long. Partial CDR3 DNA: TGTGCCAGTAGTAGCACAGTGAACTATGGC. As protein: CASSSTVNYG. The full CDR3 sequence reads CASSSTVNYGYTF.

This clone was recorded at least ten times. The read ends 3 residues shy of where the CDR3 ends; the end is completed using the germline J gene. The V gene is TRBV7-9, the J gene TRBJ2-3; TRBD2 aligns across 8 bases. Per the germline V gene, CDR1 is SEHNR and CDR2 is FQNEAQ (reference sequence). The CDR3 covers 15 residues. V was pared by 4 bases and J by 1 base, with 4 bases of the junction left unmatched. The covered CDR3 bases are TGTGCCAGCAGCTACGCGACTAGCGGCACAGATACG. The encoded protein is CASSYATSGTDT. The complete CDR3 sequence is CASSYATSGTDTQYF.

Of note for this clone: The read falls 3 residues short of the CDR3 end, and the missing part is taken from the germline J gene. This rearrangement joins TRBV10-3 to TRBJ2-7; possibly TRBD1 for D (6 bases). Germline V gives CDR1 ENHRY, CDR2 SYGVKD. V was shortened by 6 bases and J by 2 bases, with 23 bases between the two germline ends. The length of the CDR3 is 17 residues. The DNA read from the CDR3 is TGTGCCATCAGGGGAAACACAGGGACACCCGGCCCCTACGAG. This codes for CAIRGNTGTPGPYE. The full CDR3 reads CAIRGNTGTPGPYEQYF.

Remarks on this clone: The CDR3 end is not reached by the read, which stops 3 residues before it; the germline J gene fills it in. The chain recombines TRBV19 with TRBJ1-5; TRBD1 might be the D (5 bases). Trimming pared 4 bases from V and 7 bases from J, leaving 14 bases between. In germline, CDR1 is LNHDA, CDR2 SQIVND (reference sequence). The CDR3 contains 14 residues. The CDR3 protein is CASSTISGFQPQHF. CDR3 DNA (partial): TGTGCCAGTAGTACGATTTCAGGGTTCCAGCCC.

A remark on this clone: The read stops 3 residues short of the end of the CDR3; the missing end is completed from the germline J gene. J is TRBJ2-1 and V is TRBV20-1; perhaps TRBD2 as D (6 bases). The V end was cut by 3 bases, the J end by 3 bases, with 15 bases between. This CDR3 is 15 amino acids long. Germline V lookup: CDR1 DFQATT, CDR2 SNEGSKA (reference sequence). The sequenced CDR3 bases are TGCAGTGCTAGCGGGCTAGCGAGAGACTACAATGAG. It encodes CSASGLARDYNE. From start to end, the CDR3 is CSASGLARDYNEQFF.

Only a few counts were recorded for this clone. The CDR3 end falls 3 residues outside the read, so it is completed with the germline J gene. The J gene is TRBJ2-4, the V gene TRBV18; a weak D match, TRBD2 (6 bases). The germline gives CDR1 KGHSH, CDR2 LQKENI. This CDR3 has 15 amino acids. V was clipped by 2 bases and J by 2 bases, with 10 bases between them. The CDR3 here is CASSPWRDSKNIQYF. CDR3 bases read: TGTGCCAGCTCACCATGGAGGGACTCCAAAAACATT.

As to this clone: Sequencing ends 3 residues short of the CDR3 end; the germline J gene provides the rest. J is TRBJ1-6 and V is TRBV13, with TRBD1 as a possible D gene (6 bases). CDR1 and CDR2 (germline): PRHDT, FYEKMQ (reference sequence). The CDR3 is 17 amino acids. Trimming stripped 0 bases from V and 4 bases from J, with 13 bases between. The CDR3 protein is CASSLGLSGQYNSPLHF. CDR3 bases read: TGTGCCAGCAGCTTAGGCCTGAGTGGACAGTATAATTCACCC.

In its sample, this clone was seen many times. The read ends 3 residues shy of where the CDR3 ends; the end is completed using the germline J gene. J is TRBJ1-1 and V is TRBV2, with TRBD1 matching 7 bases. The CDR3 contains 16 residues. CDR1 and CDR2 (germline): SNHLY, FYNNEI. V shed 3 bases, J shed 1 base, and the junction held 8 bases outside the gene matches. The sequenced CDR3 bases are TGTGCCAGCAGTGAGAGAGGGGACAGACGGAACACTGAA. Translating it yields CASSERGDRRNTE. The entire CDR3 protein reads CASSERGDRRNTEAFF.

This clone was picked up a small number of times. The read halts 3 residues ahead of the CDR3 end, with the missing end drawn from the germline J gene. The chain combines TRBV10-2 with TRBJ2-1; TRBD2 matches at 7 bases. The ends lost 4 bases at V and 9 bases at J; junction bases unmatched: 12. The CDR3 runs to 15 residues. Looked up from germline, CDR1 is WSHSY and CDR2 is SAAADI. The CDR3: CASSAGLVAQSEQFF. Incomplete CDR3 DNA: TGCGCCAGCAGTGCCGGACTAGTCGCCCAAAGTGAG.

This clone was seen repeatedly, ten times or more. The read halts 3 residues ahead of the CDR3 end, with the missing end drawn from the germline J gene. The chain is built from TRBV2 and TRBJ1-3; 8 bases fit TRBD1. This CDR3 comprises 17 residues. The germline CDR1 and CDR2 sequences are SNHLY and FYNNEI. V lost 5 bases and J lost 2; bases outside the gene matches: 11. The CDR3 bases that were read are TGTGCCAGCAGTTTCCGCGGACAGGGACGGGCTGGAAACACC. Translated, it gives CASSFRGQGRAGNT. The whole CDR3 sequence is CASSFRGQGRAGNTIYF.

The sample holds a few counts of this clone. The CDR3 end lies 3 residues beyond the end of the read and is filled in from the germline J gene. The chain has TRBV18 and TRBJ2-6; D might be TRBD2 (5 bases). The CDR3 is 15 amino acids. Germline CDR1 is KGHSH and CDR2 is LQKENI. With 2 bases removed from V and 1 base from J, the gap between germline ends came to 6 bases. CDR3 sequence reads: CASSPRGSGANVLTF. The sequenced CDR3 bases are TGTGCCAGCTCACCAAGAGGGTCTGGGGCCAACGTC. The full variable domain, completed using reference TRBV18 and TRBJ2-6, is NAGVMQNPRHLVRRRGQEARLRCSPMKGHSHVYWYRQLPEEGLKFMVYLQKENIIDESGMPKERFSAEFPKEGPSILRIQQVVRGDSAAYFCASSPRGSGANVLTFGAGSRLTVL.

This clone was recorded at least ten times. The read ends 3 residues shy of where the CDR3 ends; the end is completed using the germline J gene. The chain links TRBV7-2 to TRBJ2-7; D perhaps matches TRBD1 (5 bases). The CDR3 consists of 14 residues. V dropped 1 base and J dropped 6 bases, with 13 bases sitting between them. The germline gives CDR1 SGHTA, CDR2 FQGNSA. The covered CDR3 bases are TGTGCCAGCAGCTTAGTATTAGTGGGGCGCGAG. This sequence encodes CASSLVLVGRE. From start to end, the CDR3 is CASSLVLVGREQYF.

This clone came up many times. The CDR3 sequence: CASSEAVRTSKNIQYF. CDR3 DNA (partial): TGTGCCAGCAGTGAAGCGGTGCGGACTAGCAAAAACATT. The chain couples TRBV2 to TRBJ2-4, with 7 bases aligning to TRBD2. The CDR3 goes on 3 residues after the read ends, and that part is filled in from the germline J gene. The germline V gene encodes CDR1 SNHLY and CDR2 FYNNEI. V was pared by 0 bases and J by 3 bases, with 5 bases of the junction left unmatched. The CDR3 loop spans 16 amino acids.

Only a few counts were recorded for this clone. The sequence runs out 3 residues before the end of the CDR3; the remainder is reconstructed from the germline J gene. V is TRBV30 and J is TRBJ2-1; TRBD2 aligns across 13 bases. The length of the CDR3 is 16 residues. Trimming removed 2 bases from V and 3 bases from J; junction bases left unmatched: 4. From germline, CDR1 is GTSNPN and CDR2 SVGIG (reference sequence). The sequenced part of the CDR3 DNA is TGTGCCTGGAGTAAAAGGACTAGCGGGAGCTACAATGAG. Translated: CAWSKRTSGSYNE. In full, the CDR3 is CAWSKRTSGSYNEQFF.

This clone was seen many times. The CDR3 extends 3 residues past the end of the read, so its final part is completed from the germline J gene. This chain connects TRBV5-1 to TRBJ2-7; 7 bases are shared with TRBD2. The germline CDR1 and CDR2 sequences are SGHRS and YFSETQ. The V segment lost 0 bases and the J segment 5 bases; nucleotides outside the gene matches: 8. The CDR3 is 15 residues long. Incomplete CDR3 DNA: TGCGCCAGCAGCTTGGCGGCGGGAGAATTCAACGAG. Its protein is CASSLAAGEFNE. The CDR3 in its entirety is CASSLAAGEFNEQYF.

This clone was seen many times. The missing CDR3 end, 3 residues past where the read stops, is filled in from the germline J gene. The rearrangement uses TRBV29-1 and TRBJ2-3; 8 nucleotides agree with TRBD1. Looked up from germline, CDR1 is SQVTM and CDR2 is ANQGSEA. This CDR3 is built from 14 residues. V was pared by 6 bases and J by 0 bases, with 5 bases of the junction left unmatched. The CDR3 sequence is CSVRQGPSTDTQYF. The CDR3 bases that were read are TGCAGCGTAAGACAGGGGCCTAGCACAGATACG.

The table lists this clone with a few counts. The missing CDR3 end, 3 residues past where the read stops, is filled in from the germline J gene. The chain links TRBV20-1 to TRBJ1-5, with unresolved D. Between the trimmed V and J ends, which lost 2 bases and 4 bases, there was a span of 9 bases. The CDR3 is made up of 13 amino acids. Germline V gene data show CDR1 as DFQATT and CDR2 as SNEGSKA (reference sequence). The CDR3 here is CSARRRENQPQHF. The DNA read from the CDR3 is TGCAGTGCTAGACGGCGGGAGAATCAGCCC.